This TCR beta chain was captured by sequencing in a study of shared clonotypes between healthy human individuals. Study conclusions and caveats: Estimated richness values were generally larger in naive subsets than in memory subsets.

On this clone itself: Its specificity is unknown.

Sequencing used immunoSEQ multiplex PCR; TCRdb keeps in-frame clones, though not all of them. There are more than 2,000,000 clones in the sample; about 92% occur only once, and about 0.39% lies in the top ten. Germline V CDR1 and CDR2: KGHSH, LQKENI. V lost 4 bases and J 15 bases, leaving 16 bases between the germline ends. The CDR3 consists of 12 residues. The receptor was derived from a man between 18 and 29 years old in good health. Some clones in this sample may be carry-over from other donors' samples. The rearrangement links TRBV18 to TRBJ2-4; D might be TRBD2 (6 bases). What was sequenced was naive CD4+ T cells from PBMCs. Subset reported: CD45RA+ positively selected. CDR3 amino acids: CASSLAELDPYF. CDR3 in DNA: TGTGCCAGCTCACTAGCGGAGCTCGATCCGTACTTC.